A selection of T cell receptor beta chains follows, all from one sample in a study of OX40 agonist ivuxolimab in advanced cancers. This table comes from immunoSEQ multiplex PCR, and its TCRdb copy is limited to in-frame clones, with some not included. The sample shows about 67,000 clones, roughly 84% of them seen only once. The sample here was CD4+ or CD8+ T cells sorted from blood, taken in a trial of the OX40 agonist ivuxolimab. The receptors originated from an adult with an advanced solid tumor such as melanoma, head and neck, liver or kidney cancer. CDR3s include the opening cysteine and the closing phenylalanine or tryptophan. D genes are given only for firm matches. Part of the rows lack a size; the others show once, few, many or a class for expanded clones.

cdr3_nt | cdr3_aa | d_call | v_call | clone_size | j_call
TGTGCCAGCAGCCATAGCGGTTCAGCAGGTACGCAGTATTTT | CASSHSGSAGTQYF | . | TRBV11-1 | . | TRBJ2-3
TGTGCCAGCAGCTCGACTAGCGGGAGGGGCAATGAGCAGTTCTTC | CASSSTSGRGNEQFF | TRBD2 | TRBV7-6 | . | TRBJ2-1
TGCGCCAGCAGCCAAGGGACCCCCAAGGGCTCCTACGAGCAGTACTTC | CASSQGTPKGSYEQYF | . | TRBV4-1 | . | TRBJ2-7
TGCAGCGTTGAAAAGAGGGGTCAACAGGGGGGTGGTTTTGGCTACACCTTC | CSVEKRGQQGGGFGYTF | TRBD1 | TRBV29-1 | . | TRBJ1-2
TGCAGCGTTGACCGTAGTAGCTATGGCTACACCTTC | CSVDRSSYGYTF | . | TRBV29-1 | . | TRBJ1-2
TGTGCCAGCAGCAGTAGACCGGGACAGGGCAACAATCAGCCCCAGCATTTT | CASSSRPGQGNNQPQHF | TRBD1 | TRBV7-2 | . | TRBJ1-5
TGTGCCAGCAGCCTCGGGGAAAAAGAGACCCAGTACTTC | CASSLGEKETQYF | . | TRBV11-2 | . | TRBJ2-5
TGTGCCAGTACCCCCCGGGGGGTCTCGAGCACAGATACGCAGTATTTT | CASTPRGVSSTDTQYF | TRBD2 | TRBV19 | . | TRBJ2-3
TGTGCCAGCAGCTTTAGCCTACTGAACACTGAAGCTTTCTTT | CASSFSLLNTEAFF | . | TRBV7-9 | . | TRBJ1-1
TGTGCCAGCTCACAGACTAGCGGAAACACCGGGGAGCTGTTTTTT | CASSQTSGNTGELFF | TRBD2 | TRBV18 | . | TRBJ2-2
TGTGCCAGCAGCCGGGGACAGAACAATGAGCAGTTCTTC | CASSRGQNNEQFF | TRBD1 | TRBV7-3 | . | TRBJ2-1
TGCAGCGTTGTCCCTTGGGGGACAGGGGGAGAGCAGTACTTC | CSVVPWGTGGEQYF | TRBD1 | TRBV29-1 | . | TRBJ2-7
TGCGCCAGCAGCTCCCAGGGGATTAACACTGAAGCTTTCTTT | CASSSQGINTEAFF | . | TRBV5-1 | . | TRBJ1-1
TGTGCCTGGAGTGGCCCTACAGGGTCCAATCAGCCCCAGCATTTT | CAWSGPTGSNQPQHF | . | TRBV30 | . | TRBJ1-5
TGTGCCAGCAGTGAAGCGCCGGGACTAGCGGTCTACAATGAGCAGTTCTTC | CASSEAPGLAVYNEQFF | TRBD2 | TRBV2 | once | TRBJ2-1
TGTGCCATCACCGCGGACAGGGCTTACACTGAAGCTTTCTTT | CAITADRAYTEAFF | TRBD1 | TRBV10-3 | . | TRBJ1-1
TGTGCCAGCAGCCGCAGGGGCTCCTACGAGCAGTACTTC | CASSRRGSYEQYF | . | TRBV11-2 | once | TRBJ2-7
TGTGCCAGCACCCTTCTTCTAGCGGGGGGCCAAGAGACCCAGTACTTC | CASTLLLAGGQETQYF | TRBD2 | TRBV11-2 | . | TRBJ2-5
TGTGCCAGCAGCGTAACCGGGACAGTGAACACTGAAGCTTTCTTT | CASSVTGTVNTEAFF | TRBD1 | TRBV5-4 | . | TRBJ1-1